This TCR beta chain was identified during a study of blood T cell repertoires in COVID-19. Study-level information: Collection of acute and convalescent COVID-19 samples took place in the United States, Italy and Spain. PBMCs, B-cell-depleted T cells, or T cells were the source of the cDNA or gDNA that made up the material.

CDR1 and CDR2 (germline): LGHNA, YSLEER. This CDR3 region has 16 residues. The trim removed 1 base at V and 5 bases at J, leaving 7 bases unmatched. Only in-frame clones appear in the TCRdb table, and some are missing; sequencing was by immunoSEQ multiplex PCR. The sample lists about 210,000 clones; roughly 88% were seen once. This chain joins TRBV4-3 and TRBJ2-5; TRBD2 agrees at 10 bases. Specimen: peripheral blood. The sequence was collected from a middle-aged man with active or convalescent COVID-19. CDR3 nucleotides: TGCGCCAGCAGCCAAGTTATTCAAGCGGGGGGGGAGACCCAGTACTTC. Amino acids: CASSQVIQAGGETQYF.